This record looks at one TCR beta chain sequence and its context. The PCR had 60 Vbeta and 13 Jbeta primers. Clones were sequenced by immunoSEQ multiplex PCR, and TCRdb holds only the in-frame ones, with some missing. Of 130,000 to 150,000 clones in the sample, approximately 79% were seen once. This entry comes from a study of cytomegalovirus exposure and HLA in healthy donors. With V trimmed by 4 bases and J by 9 bases, 4 bases remained unmatched. The germline gives CDR1 LNHDA, CDR2 SQIVND (reference sequence). The CDR3 extends over 14 amino acids. The V and J genes are TRBV19 and TRBJ2-7; 15 bases are a match to TRBD2. This TCR came from a man between 18 and 35 years old in good health and CMV-seropositive. The material sequenced was PBMCs. The CDR3, as DNA: TGTGCCAGTAGTAGCGGGACTAGCGGGAGGCGGCAGTACTTC. Its translation is CASSSGTSGRRQYF.